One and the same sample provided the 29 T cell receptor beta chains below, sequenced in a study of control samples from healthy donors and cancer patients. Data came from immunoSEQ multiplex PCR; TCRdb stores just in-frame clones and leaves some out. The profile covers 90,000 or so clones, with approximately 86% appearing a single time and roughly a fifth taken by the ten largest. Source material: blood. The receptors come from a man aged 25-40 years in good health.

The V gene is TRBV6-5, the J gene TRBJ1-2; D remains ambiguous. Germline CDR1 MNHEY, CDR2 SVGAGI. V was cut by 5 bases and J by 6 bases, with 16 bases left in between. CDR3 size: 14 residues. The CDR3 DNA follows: TGTGCCAGCAGTCTCGGTGGCCCTGGAGATGGCTACACCTTC. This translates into CASSLGGPGDGYTF.

The CDR3 DNA follows: TGTGCCAGCAGCGTAAAGAACACCGGGGAGCTGTTTTTT. This gives the protein CASSVKNTGELFF. The chain links TRBV5-6 to TRBJ2-2; D gene uncertain. The CDR3 contains 13 residues. Germline CDR1 SGHDT, CDR2 YYEEEE. V lost 4 bases and J lost 1, with 5 bases in between.

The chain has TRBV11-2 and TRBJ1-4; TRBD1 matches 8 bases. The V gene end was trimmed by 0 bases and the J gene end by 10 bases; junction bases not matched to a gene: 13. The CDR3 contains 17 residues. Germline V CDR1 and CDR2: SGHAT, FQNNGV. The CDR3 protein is CASSLDLGTGDHGKLFF. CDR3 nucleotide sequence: TGTGCCAGCAGCTTAGATCTGGGGACAGGAGACCACGGAAAACTGTTTTTT.

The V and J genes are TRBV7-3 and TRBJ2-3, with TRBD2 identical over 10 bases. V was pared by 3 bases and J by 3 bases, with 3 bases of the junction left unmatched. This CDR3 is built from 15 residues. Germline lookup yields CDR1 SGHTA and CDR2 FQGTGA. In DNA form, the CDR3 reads TGTGCCAGCAGCTTCAGCGGGGGGGTGACAGATACGCAGTATTTT. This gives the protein CASSFSGGVTDTQYF.

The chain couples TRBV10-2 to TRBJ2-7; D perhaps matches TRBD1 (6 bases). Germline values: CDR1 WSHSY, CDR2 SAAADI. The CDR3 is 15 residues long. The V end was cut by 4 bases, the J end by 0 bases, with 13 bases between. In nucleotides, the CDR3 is TGCGCCAGCAGTGTTAGAAGGGGGAGCTCCTACGAGCAGTACTTC. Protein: CASSVRRGSSYEQYF.

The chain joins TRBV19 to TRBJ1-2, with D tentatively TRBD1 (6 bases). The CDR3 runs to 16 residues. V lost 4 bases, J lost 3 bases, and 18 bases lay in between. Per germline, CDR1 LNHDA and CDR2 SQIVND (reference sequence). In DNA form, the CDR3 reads TGTGCCAGTAGTACTCTAACCGGGACACAGGACTATGGCTACACCTTC. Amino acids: CASSTLTGTQDYGYTF.

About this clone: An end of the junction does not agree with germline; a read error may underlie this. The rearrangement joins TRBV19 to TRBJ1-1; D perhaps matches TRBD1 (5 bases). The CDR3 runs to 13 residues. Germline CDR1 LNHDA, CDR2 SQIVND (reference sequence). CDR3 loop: CASSIGQLTQAFF. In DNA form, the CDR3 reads TGTGCCAGTAGTATAGGACAGCTCACTCAAGCTTTCTTT.

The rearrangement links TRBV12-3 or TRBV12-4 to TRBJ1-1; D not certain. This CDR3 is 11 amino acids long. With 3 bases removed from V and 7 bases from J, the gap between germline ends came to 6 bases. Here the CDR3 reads CASSFGYEAFF. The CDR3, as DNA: TGTGCCAGCAGTTTTGGGTATGAAGCTTTCTTT.

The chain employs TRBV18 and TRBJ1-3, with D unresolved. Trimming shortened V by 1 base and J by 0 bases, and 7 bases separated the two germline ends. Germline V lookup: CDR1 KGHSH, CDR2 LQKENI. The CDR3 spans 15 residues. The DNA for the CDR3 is TGTGCCAGCTCACCACAGCAACACTCTGGAAACACCATATATTTT. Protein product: CASSPQQHSGNTIYF.

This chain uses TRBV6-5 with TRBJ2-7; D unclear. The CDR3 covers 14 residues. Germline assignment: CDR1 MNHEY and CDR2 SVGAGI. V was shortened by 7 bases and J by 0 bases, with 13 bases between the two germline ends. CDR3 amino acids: CASNPTRVSYEQYF. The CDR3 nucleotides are TGTGCCAGCAACCCGACAAGGGTCTCCTACGAGCAGTACTTC.

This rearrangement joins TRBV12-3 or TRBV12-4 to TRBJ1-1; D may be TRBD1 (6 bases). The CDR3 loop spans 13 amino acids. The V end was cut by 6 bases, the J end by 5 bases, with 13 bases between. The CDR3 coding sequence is TGTGCCAGCAGCACCGGACAGCGGACTGAAGCTTTCTTT. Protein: CASSTGQRTEAFF.

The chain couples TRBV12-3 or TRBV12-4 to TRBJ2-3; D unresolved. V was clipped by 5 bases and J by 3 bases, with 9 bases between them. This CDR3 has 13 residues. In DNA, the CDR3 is TGTGCCAGCAGTCTCACAGATACAGATACGCAGTATTTT. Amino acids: CASSLTDTDTQYF.

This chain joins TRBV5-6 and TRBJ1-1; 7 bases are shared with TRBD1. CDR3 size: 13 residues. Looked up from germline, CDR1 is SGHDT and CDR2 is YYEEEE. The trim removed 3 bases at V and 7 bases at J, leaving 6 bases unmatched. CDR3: CASSSVRDSEAFF. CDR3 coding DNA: TGTGCCAGCAGCTCCGTCCGGGACAGTGAAGCTTTCTTT.

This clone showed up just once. CDR3 in amino acids: CASSFRADTQYF. Written as DNA, the CDR3 is TGTGCCAGCAGCTTCCGGGCAGATACGCAGTATTTT. J is TRBJ2-3 and V is TRBV7-8; D is unclear. The CDR3 runs 12 residues. Germline V gives CDR1 SGHVS, CDR2 FQNEAQ. V lost 3 bases and J 4 bases, leaving 5 bases between the germline ends.

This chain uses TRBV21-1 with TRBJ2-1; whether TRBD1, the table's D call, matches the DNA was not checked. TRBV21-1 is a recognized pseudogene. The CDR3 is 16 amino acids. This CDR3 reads CASSKVAPQNTTEQFF. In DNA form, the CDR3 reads TGTGCCAGCAGCAAAGTCGCTCCACAGAACACGACTGAGCAGTTCTTC.

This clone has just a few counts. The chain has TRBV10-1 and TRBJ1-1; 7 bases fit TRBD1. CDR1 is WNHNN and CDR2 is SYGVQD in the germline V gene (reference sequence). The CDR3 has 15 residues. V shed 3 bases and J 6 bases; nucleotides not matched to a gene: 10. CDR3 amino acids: CASSERTGEGSEAFF. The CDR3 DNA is TGCGCCAGCAGTGAACGGACAGGAGAGGGGTCTGAAGCTTTCTTT.

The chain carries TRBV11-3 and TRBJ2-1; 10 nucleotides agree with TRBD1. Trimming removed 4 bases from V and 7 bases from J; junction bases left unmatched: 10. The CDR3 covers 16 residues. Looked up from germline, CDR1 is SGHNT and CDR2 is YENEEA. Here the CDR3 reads CASSSQGQGMANEQFF. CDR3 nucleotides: TGTGCCAGCAGCTCGCAGGGACAGGGGATGGCGAATGAGCAGTTCTTC.

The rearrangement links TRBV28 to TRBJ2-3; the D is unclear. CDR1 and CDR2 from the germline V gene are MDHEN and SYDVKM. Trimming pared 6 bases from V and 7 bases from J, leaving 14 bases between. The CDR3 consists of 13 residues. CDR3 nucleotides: TGTGCCAGCAGCCTAACAAAGTTGTATACGCAGTATTTT. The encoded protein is CASSLTKLYTQYF.

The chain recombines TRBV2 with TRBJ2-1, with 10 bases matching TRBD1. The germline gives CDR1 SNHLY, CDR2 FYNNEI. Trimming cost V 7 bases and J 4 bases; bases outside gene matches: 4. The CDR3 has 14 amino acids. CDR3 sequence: CASNRDRGYNEQFF. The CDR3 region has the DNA TGTGCCAGCAACCGGGACAGGGGTTACAATGAGCAGTTCTTC.

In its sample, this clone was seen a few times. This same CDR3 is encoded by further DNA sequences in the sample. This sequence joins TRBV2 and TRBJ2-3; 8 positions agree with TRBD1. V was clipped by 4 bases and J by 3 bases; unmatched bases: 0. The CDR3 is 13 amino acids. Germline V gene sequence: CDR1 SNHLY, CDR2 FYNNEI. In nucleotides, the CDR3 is TGTGCCAGCAGTGGACAGGGGACAGATACGCAGTATTTT. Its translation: CASSGQGTDTQYF. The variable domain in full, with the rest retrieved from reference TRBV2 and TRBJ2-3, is EPEVTQTPSHQVTQMGQEVILRCVPISNHLYFYWYRQILGQKVEFLVSFYNNEISEKSEIFDDQFSVERPDGSNFTLKIRSTKLEDSAMYFCASSGQGTDTQYFGPGTRLTVL.

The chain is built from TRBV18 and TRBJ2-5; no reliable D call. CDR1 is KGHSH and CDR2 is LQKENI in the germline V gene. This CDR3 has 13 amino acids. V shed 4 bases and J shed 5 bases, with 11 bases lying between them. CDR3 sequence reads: CASSLRQRETQYF. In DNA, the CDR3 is TGTGCCAGCTCACTTAGACAACGGGAGACCCAGTACTTC. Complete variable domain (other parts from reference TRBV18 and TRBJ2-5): NAGVMQNPRHLVRRRGQEARLRCSPMKGHSHVYWYRQLPEEGLKFMVYLQKENIIDESGMPKERFSAEFPKEGPSILRIQQVVRGDSAAYFCASSLRQRETQYFGPGTRLLVL.

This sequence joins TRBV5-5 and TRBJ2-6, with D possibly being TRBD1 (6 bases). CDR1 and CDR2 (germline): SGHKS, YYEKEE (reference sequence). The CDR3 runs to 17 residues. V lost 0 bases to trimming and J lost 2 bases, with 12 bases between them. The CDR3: CASSLGQVITGANVLTF. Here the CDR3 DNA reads TGTGCCAGCAGCTTGGGACAGGTGATAACTGGGGCCAACGTCCTGACTTTC.

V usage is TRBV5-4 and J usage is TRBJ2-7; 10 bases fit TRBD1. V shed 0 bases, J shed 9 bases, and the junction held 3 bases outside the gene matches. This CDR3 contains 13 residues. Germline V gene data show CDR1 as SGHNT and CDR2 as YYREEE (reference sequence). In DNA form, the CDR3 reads TGTGCCAGCAGCTTGGGTGGGACAGGGGTGCAGTACTTC. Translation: CASSLGGTGVQYF.

The CDR3 protein is CASRRGGGTYEQYF. CDR3 nucleotide sequence: TGTGCCAGCAGGCGGGGGGGCGGCACCTACGAGCAGTACTTC. The chain is built from TRBV27 and TRBJ2-7, with 9 nucleotides matching TRBD2. J was trimmed by 2 bases and V by 6 bases; bases with no gene match: 5. CDR1 is MNHEY and CDR2 is SMNVEV in the germline V gene (reference sequence). The CDR3 loop spans 14 amino acids.

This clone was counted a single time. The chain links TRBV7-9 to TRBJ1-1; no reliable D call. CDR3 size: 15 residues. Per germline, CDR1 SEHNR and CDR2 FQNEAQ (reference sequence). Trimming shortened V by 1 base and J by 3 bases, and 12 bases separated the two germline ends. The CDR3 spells CASSLGVSEYTEAFF. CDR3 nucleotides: TGTGCCAGCAGCTTAGGTGTCAGCGAATACACTGAAGCTTTCTTT.

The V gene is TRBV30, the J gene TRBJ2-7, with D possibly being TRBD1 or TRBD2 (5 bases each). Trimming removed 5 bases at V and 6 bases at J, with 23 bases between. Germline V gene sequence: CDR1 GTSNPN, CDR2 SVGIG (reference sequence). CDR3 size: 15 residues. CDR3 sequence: CAWHLNRLRGREQYF. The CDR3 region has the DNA TGTGCCTGGCATCTGAATCGATTGAGGGGACGCGAGCAGTACTTC.

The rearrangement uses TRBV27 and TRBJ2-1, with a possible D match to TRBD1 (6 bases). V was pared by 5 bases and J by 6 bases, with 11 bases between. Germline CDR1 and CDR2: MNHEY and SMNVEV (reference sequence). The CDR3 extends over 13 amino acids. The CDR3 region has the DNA TGTGCCAGCAGTCCAAACAGGGTCAATGAGCAGTTCTTC. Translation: CASSPNRVNEQFF.

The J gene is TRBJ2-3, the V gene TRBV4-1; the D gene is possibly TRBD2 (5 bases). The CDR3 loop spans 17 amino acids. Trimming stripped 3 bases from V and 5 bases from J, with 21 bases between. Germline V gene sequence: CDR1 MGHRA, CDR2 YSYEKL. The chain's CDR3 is CASSHWTLVPRGDTQYF. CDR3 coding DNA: TGCGCCAGCAGCCACTGGACTCTAGTACCCCGCGGAGATACGCAGTATTTT.

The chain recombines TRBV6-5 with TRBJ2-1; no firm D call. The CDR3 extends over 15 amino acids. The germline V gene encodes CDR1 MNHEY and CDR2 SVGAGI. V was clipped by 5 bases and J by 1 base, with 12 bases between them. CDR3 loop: CASSRTTISYNEQFF. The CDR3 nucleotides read TGTGCCAGCAGTCGTACAACAATATCCTACAATGAGCAGTTCTTC.